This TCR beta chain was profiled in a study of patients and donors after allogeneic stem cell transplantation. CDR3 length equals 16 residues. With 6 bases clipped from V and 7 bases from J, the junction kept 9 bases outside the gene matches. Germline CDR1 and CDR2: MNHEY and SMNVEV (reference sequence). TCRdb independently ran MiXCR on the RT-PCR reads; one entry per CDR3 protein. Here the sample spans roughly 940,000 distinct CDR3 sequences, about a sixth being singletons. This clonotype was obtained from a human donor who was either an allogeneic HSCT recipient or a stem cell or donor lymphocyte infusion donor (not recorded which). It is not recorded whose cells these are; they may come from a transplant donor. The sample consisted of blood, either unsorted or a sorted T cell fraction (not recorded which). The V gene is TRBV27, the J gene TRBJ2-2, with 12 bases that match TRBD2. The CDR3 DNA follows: TGTGCCAGCAGCCATAGACTAGCGGGAGTTGTCGGGGAGCTGTTTTTT. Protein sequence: CASSHRLAGVVGELFF.